The clone carrying this T cell receptor beta chain was detected a few times. This sample is part of a study of blood T cells in healthy people across ages. Through a sample-barcoded 5' primer and a J-beta primer mix, a second PCR was run for 7 to 11 cycles. Via MiXCR, TCRdb re-called the 5' RACE reads, giving one row per CDR3 protein. The sample carries about 1.1 million distinct CDR3 sequences, more than 30% recorded once. Germline V CDR1 and CDR2: SGHAT, FQNNGV. The CDR3 loop spans 15 amino acids. V gene TRBV11-2 combines with J gene TRBJ2-5; TRBD2 might be the D (5 bases). The J call is in doubt because the DNA end fits TRBJ2-7 better. The sequenced sample consisted of blood. The TCR comes from a young man in good health. The CDR3, as DNA: TGTGCCAGCAGCTTAGCCTCCCGGGGTGGCCACGAGCAGTACTTC. This translates into CASSLASRGGHEQYF.